This TCR beta chain stems from a study of T-cell reconstitution after alpha-beta-depleted transplantation in children. Germline CDR1 and CDR2: LGHNA and YNFKEQ. The CDR3 totals 15 residues. In this sample, this clonotype turned up many times. At one boundary the junction diverges from the germline segment, which might be a read error. During its preparation, the TCRbeta library received unique molecular identifiers. TCRdb analysed the PCR reads with MiXCR anew, one entry per CDR3 protein. The table has around 400,000 distinct CDR3 sequences, approximately 11% seen once; the top ten hold over 4.5%. This chain joins TRBV4-2 and TRBJ2-5; TRBD2 might be the D (7 bases). Here the sequenced sample was PBMCs from the stem cell graft donor, taken from the stem cell graft. This clonotype was sampled from a human donor who donated a stem cell graft to a child with acute myeloid leukemia. CDR3: CASSQERGGQETQYF. The DNA for the CDR3 is TGCGCCAGCAGCCAAGAGAGGGGGGGTCAAGAGACCCAGTACTTC.